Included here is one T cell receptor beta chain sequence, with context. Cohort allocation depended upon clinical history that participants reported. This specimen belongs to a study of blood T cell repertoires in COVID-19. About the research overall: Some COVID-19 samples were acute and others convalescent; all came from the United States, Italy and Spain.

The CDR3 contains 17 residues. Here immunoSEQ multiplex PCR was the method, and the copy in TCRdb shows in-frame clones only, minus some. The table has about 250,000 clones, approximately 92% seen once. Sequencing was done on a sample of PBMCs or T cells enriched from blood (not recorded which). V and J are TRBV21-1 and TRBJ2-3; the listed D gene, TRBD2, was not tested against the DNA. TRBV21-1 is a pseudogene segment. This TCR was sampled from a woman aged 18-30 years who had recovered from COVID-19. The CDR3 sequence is CASSKGRGGESTDTQYF. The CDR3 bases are TGTGCCAGCAGCAAAGGGCGTGGGGGGGAGAGCACAGATACGCAGTATTTT.